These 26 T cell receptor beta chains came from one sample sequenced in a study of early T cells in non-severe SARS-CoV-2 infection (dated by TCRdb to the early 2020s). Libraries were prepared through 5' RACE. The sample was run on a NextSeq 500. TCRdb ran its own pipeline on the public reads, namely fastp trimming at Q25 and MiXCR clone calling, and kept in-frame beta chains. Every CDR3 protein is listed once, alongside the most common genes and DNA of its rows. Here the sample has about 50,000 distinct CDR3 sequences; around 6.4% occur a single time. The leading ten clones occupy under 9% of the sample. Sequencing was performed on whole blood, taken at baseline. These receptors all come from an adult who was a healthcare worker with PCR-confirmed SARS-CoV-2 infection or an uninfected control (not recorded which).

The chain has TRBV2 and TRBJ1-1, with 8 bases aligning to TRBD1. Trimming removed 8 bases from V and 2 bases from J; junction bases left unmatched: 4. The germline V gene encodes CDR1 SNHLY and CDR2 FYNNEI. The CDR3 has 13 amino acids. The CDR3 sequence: CASADRANTEAFF. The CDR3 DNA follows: TGTGCCAGCGCGGACAGGGCAAACACTGAAGCTTTCTTT.

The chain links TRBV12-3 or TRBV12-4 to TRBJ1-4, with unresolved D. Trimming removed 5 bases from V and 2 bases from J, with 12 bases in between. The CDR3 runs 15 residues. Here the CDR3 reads CASSDRTGTNEKLFF. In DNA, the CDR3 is TGTGCCAGCAGTGACCGGACTGGGACTAATGAAAAACTGTTTTTT.

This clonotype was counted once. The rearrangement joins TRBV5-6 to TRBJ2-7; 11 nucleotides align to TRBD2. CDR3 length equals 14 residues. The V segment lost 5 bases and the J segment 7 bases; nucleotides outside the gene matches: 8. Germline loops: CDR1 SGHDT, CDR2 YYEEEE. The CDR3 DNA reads TGTGCCAGCAGTATCCTAGCGGGAGGTCGGGAGCAGTACTTC. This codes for CASSILAGGREQYF.

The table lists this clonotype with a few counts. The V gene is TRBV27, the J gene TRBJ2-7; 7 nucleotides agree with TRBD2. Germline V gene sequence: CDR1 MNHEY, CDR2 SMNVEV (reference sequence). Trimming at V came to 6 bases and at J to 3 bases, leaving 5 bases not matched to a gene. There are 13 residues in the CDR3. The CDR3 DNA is TGTGCCAGCAGCCTACTAGCGCACTACGAGCAGTACTTC. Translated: CASSLLAHYEQYF.

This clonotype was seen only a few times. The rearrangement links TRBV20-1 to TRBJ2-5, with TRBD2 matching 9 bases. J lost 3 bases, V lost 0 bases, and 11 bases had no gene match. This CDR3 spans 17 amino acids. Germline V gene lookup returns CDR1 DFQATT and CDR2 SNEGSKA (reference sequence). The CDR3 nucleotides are TGCAGTGCTAGAGATCCGGGACTAGCAAGTTCGAAAGAGACCCAGTACTTC. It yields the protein CSARDPGLASSKETQYF.

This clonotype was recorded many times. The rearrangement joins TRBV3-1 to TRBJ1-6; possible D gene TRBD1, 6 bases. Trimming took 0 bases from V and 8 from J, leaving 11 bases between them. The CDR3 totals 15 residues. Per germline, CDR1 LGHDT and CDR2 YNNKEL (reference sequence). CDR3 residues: CASSQESGGYSPLHF. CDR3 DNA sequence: TGTGCCAGCAGCCAAGAATCCGGGGGCTATTCACCCCTCCACTTT.

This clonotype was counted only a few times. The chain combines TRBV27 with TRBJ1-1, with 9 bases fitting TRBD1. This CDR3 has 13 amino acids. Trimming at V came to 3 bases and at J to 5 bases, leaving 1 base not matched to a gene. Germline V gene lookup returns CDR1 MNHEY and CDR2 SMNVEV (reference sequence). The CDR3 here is CASSLTGGTEAFF. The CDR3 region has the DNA TGTGCCAGCAGTTTGACAGGGGGGACTGAAGCTTTCTTT.

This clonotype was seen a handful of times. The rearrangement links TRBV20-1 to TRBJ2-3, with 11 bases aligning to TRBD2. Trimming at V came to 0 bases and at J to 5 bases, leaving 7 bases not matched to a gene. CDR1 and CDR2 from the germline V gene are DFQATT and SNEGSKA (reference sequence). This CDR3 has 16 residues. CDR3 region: CSARDLLAGVGDTQYF. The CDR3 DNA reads TGCAGTGCTAGAGACTTACTAGCGGGAGTTGGAGATACGCAGTATTTT.

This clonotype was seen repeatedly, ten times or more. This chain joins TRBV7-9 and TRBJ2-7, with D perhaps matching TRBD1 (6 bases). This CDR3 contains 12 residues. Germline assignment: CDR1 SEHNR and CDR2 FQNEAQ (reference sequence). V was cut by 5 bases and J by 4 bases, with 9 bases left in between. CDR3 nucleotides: TGTGCCAGCAGCCGGACAGTTTACGAGCAGTACTTC. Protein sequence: CASSRTVYEQYF.

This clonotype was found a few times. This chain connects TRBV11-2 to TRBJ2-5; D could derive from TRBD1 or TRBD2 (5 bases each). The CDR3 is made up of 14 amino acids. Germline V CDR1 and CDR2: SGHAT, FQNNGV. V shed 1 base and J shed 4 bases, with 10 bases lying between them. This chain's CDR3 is CASSLGMGRETQYF. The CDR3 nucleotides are TGTGCCAGCAGCTTAGGAATGGGACGAGAGACCCAGTACTTC.

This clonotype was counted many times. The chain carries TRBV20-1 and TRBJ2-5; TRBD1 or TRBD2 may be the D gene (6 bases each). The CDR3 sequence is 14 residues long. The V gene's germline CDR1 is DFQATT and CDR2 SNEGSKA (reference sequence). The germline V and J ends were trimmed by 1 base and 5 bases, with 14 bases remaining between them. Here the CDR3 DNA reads TGCAGTGCTAGAGGAGGTGGGGGGCCGGAGACCCAGTACTTC. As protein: CSARGGGGPETQYF.

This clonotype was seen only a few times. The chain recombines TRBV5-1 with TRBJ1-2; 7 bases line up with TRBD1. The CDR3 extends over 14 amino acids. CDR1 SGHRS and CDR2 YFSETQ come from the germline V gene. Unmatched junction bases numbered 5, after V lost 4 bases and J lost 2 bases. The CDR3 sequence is CASSGRQGNYGYTF. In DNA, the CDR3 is TGCGCCAGCAGCGGAAGACAGGGCAACTATGGCTACACCTTC.

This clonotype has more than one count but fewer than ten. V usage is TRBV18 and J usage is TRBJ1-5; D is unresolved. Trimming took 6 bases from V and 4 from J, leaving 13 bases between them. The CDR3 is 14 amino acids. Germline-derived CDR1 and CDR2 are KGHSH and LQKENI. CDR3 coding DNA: TGTGCCAGCTCGCCGGCCGCCGGGAATCAGCCCCAGCATTTT. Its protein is CASSPAAGNQPQHF.

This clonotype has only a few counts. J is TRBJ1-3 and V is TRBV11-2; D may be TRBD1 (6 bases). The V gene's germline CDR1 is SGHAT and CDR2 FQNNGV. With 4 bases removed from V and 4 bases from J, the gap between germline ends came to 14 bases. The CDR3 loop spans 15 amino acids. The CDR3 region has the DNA TGTGCCAGCAGCTCCCGAAGGGGGTGGGGAAACACCATATATTTT. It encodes CASSSRRGWGNTIYF.

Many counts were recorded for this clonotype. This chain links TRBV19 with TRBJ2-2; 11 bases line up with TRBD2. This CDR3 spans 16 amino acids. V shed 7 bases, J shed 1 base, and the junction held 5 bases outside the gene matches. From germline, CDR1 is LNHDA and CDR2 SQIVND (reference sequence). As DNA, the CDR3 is TGTGCCAGTATCACAGGGACTAGCGGGAACACCGGGGAGCTGTTTTTT. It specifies CASITGTSGNTGELFF.

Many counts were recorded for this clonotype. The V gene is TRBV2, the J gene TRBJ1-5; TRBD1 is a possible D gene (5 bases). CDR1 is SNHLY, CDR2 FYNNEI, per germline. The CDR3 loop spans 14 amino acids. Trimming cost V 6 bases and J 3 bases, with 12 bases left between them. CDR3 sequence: CASSGASTNQPQHF. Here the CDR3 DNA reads TGTGCCAGCAGCGGGGCAAGCACCAATCAGCCCCAGCATTTT.

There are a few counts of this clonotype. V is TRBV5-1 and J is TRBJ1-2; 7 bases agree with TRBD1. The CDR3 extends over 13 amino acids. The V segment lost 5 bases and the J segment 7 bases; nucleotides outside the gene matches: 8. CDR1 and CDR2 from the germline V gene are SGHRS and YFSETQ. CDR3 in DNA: TGCGCCAGCAGTTTTGACAGGGCTGGTGGCTACACCTTC. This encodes CASSFDRAGGYTF.

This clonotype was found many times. CDR3 sequence: CASSYVRVGTDTQYF. Here the CDR3 DNA reads TGTGCCAGCAGTTACGTCAGGGTCGGGACAGATACGCAGTATTTT. The chain employs TRBV6-5 and TRBJ2-3; possible D gene TRBD1, 5 bases. The CDR3 has 15 residues. V was cut by 2 bases and J by 3 bases, with 12 bases left in between. The germline CDR1 and CDR2 sequences are MNHEY and SVGAGI.

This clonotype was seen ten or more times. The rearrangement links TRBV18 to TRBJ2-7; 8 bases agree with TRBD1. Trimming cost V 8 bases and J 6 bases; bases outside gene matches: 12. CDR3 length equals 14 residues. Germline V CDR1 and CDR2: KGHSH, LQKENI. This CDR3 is CASKLSGQGAEQYF. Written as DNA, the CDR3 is TGTGCCAGCAAGCTTTCAGGACAGGGCGCCGAGCAGTACTTC. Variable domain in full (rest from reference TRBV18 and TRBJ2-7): NAGVMQNPRHLVRRRGQEARLRCSPMKGHSHVYWYRQLPEEGLKFMVYLQKENIIDESGMPKERFSAEFPKEGPSILRIQQVVRGDSAAYFCASKLSGQGAEQYFGPGTRLTVT.

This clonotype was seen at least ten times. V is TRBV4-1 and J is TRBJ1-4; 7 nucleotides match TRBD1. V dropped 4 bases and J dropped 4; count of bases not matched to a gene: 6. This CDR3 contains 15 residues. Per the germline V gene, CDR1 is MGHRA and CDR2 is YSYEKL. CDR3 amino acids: CASSPGDSRNEKLFF. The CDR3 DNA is TGCGCCAGCAGCCCCGGGGACAGCCGTAATGAAAAACTGTTTTTT.

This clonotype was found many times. The CDR3 DNA reads as TGTGCCAGCAGTCCTCCCGGGGCGGGAGGGATGGATACGCAGTATTTT. It specifies CASSPPGAGGMDTQYF. The V call is TRBV28, the J call TRBJ2-3; 9 bases align to TRBD2. This CDR3 region has 16 residues. Per the germline V gene, CDR1 is MDHEN and CDR2 is SYDVKM. The V segment lost 5 bases and the J segment 6 bases; nucleotides outside the gene matches: 12.

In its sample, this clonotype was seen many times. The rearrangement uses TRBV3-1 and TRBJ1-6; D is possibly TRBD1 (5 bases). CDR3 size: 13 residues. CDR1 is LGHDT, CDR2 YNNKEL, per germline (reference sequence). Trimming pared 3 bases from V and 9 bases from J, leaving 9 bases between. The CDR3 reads CASSQHRFSPLHF. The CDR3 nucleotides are TGTGCCAGCAGCCAGCACAGGTTTTCACCCCTCCACTTT.

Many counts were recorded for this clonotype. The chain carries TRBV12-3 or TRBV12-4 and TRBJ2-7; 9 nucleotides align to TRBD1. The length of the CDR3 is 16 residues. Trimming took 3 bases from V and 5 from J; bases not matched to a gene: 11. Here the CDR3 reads CASSLATQGAADEQYF. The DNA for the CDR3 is TGTGCCAGCAGTTTGGCGACACAGGGGGCGGCTGACGAGCAGTACTTC.

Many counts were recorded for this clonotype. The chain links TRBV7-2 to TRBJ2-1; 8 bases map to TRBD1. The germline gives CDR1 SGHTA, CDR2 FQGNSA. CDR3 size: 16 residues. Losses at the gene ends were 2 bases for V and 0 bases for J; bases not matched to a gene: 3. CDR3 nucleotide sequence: TGTGCCAGCAGCTTAATTACAGGGGGCTCCTACAATGAGCAGTTCTTC. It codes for CASSLITGGSYNEQFF.

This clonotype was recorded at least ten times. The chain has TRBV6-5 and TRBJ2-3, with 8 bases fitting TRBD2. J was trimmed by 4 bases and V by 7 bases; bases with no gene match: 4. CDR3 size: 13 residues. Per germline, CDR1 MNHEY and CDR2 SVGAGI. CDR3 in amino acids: CASTLAGSDTQYF. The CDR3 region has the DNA TGTGCCAGCACCTTAGCGGGGTCAGATACGCAGTATTTT.

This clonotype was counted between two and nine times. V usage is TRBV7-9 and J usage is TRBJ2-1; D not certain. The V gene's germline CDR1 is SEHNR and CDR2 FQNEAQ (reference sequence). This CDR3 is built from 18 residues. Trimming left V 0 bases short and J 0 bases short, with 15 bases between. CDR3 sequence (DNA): TGTGCCAGCAGCTTAGCGACTGGTAACCTTAACTCCTACAATGAGCAGTTCTTC. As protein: CASSLATGNLNSYNEQFF.